Listed below are T cell receptor beta chains from one sample, sequenced in a study of cytomegalovirus exposure and HLA in healthy donors. Clones were read by immunoSEQ multiplex PCR, and TCRdb kept only the in-frame ones, dropping some. The data show around 200,000 clones, with more than 75% seen just once and less than 3% held by the top ten. Sequencing used PBMCs. Receptor source: a woman in her thirties or forties in good health and CMV-seronegative. CDR3s include the opening cysteine and the closing phenylalanine or tryptophan. Fields, in order: D gene, J gene, clone size, V gene, CDR3 DNA, CDR3 protein. A D gene is named only where the DNA matches it firmly. The size entry is marked missing in some rows and otherwise reads once, few, many or a size class.

>NA|TRBJ2-5|NA|TRBV29-1
TGCAGCGCTGAACAGGAGACCCAGTACTTC
CSAEQETQYF
>TRBD1|TRBJ1-5|NA|TRBV28
TGTGCCAGCAGCCTCATTGACAGGGGAAATCAGCCCCAGCATTTT
CASSLIDRGNQPQHF
>TRBD2|TRBJ2-7|NA|TRBV5-8
TGTGCCAGCACCCGAGCGGCGGGAGGGCCTTTCGAGCAGTACTTC
CASTRAAGGPFEQYF
>NA|TRBJ1-1|NA|TRBV29-1
TGCAGCGCCTCCCTTTGGAAGCAGGACACTGAAGCTTTCTTT
CSASLWKQDTEAFF
>TRBD2|TRBJ2-1|NA|TRBV29-1
TGCAGCGTTGAAGATGCGGCGGGAGGGCGCAATGAGCAGTTCTTC
CSVEDAAGGRNEQFF
>TRBD1|TRBJ2-7|NA|TRBV2
TGTGCCAGCAGAGGTGGAGCCACAGGGGTCGATGAGCAGTACTTC
CASRGGATGVDEQYF
>TRBD1|TRBJ2-7|NA|TRBV6-6
TGTGCCAGCAGTCCGGGACAGGGGGGACTCTACGAGCAGTACTTC
CASSPGQGGLYEQYF
>TRBD2|TRBJ2-5|NA|TRBV10-3
TGTGCCATCAGTGATTTAGGCGGGAGGGGAGAGACCCAGTACTTC
CAISDLGGRGETQYF
>NA|TRBJ2-2|few|TRBV30
TGTGCCTGGGGAGCCGGGGAGCTGTTTTTT
CAWGAGELFF
>TRBD2|TRBJ2-1|NA|TRBV5-1
TGCGCCAGCAACCTCAACGGGCTAGCGGCACACAATGAGCAGTTCTTC
CASNLNGLAAHNEQFF
>TRBD2|TRBJ2-3|NA|TRBV27
TGTGCCAGCAGTTTAGGTCTAGCGGGAGCTACGCAGTATTTT
CASSLGLAGATQYF
>NA|TRBJ1-4|once|TRBV28
TGTGCCAGCAGCCCTTCGGGGTTAACTAATGAAAAACTGTTTTTT
CASSPSGLTNEKLFF
>TRBD1|TRBJ1-2|NA|TRBV27
TGTGCCAGCAGGATAGGACAGGGACTCTATGGCTACACCTTC
CASRIGQGLYGYTF
>NA|TRBJ1-1|NA|TRBV7-9
TGTGCCAGCAGCTTGGGGCAGGGGAGCACTGAAGCTTTCTTT
CASSLGQGSTEAFF
>NA|TRBJ1-2|NA|TRBV14
TGTGCCAGCAGCCAAGATCTCAGGGTTGGCTACACCTTC
CASSQDLRVGYTF
>NA|TRBJ1-1|NA|TRBV5-1
TGCGCCAGCAGCTTGGAGGGGTTCACTGAAGCTTTCTTT
CASSLEGFTEAFF
>TRBD1|TRBJ1-1|NA|TRBV5-6
TGTGCCAGCAGCGGACAGGCGGTGGGTCAAGCTTTCTTT
CASSGQAVGQAFF
>TRBD2|TRBJ2-1|NA|TRBV18
TGTGCCAGCTCACCCAGGGCTAGCGGGGAGACCTACAATGAGCAGTTCTTC
CASSPRASGETYNEQFF
>NA|TRBJ1-2|NA|TRBV5-6
TGTGCCAGCAGAGACACACTTAACCCCAGCTACACCTTC
CASRDTLNPSYTF
>NA|TRBJ1-3|NA|TRBV19
TGTGCCAGTAGGCCGGGGGGGCCAGGAAACACCATATATTTT
CASRPGGPGNTIYF
>NA|TRBJ2-7|NA|TRBV4-2
TGTGCCAGCAGCCTTGGGAGTGAGGGCTATGACGAGCAGTACTTC
CASSLGSEGYDEQYF
>NA|TRBJ1-2|once|TRBV28
TGTGCCAGCGCACCCGGAGGGCGAGACGACTATGGCTACACCTTC
CASAPGGRDDYGYTF
>NA|TRBJ1-1|NA|TRBV30
TGTGCCTGGAGTTCGAGGGCGGGGGTCACTGAAGCTTTCTTT
CAWSSRAGVTEAFF
>NA|TRBJ2-1|NA|TRBV27
TGTGCCAGCAGCTCCGTGCGGTCGGGGAATGAGCAGTTCTTC
CASSSVRSGNEQFF
>TRBD1|TRBJ2-7|NA|TRBV6-1
TGTGCCAGCAGTGCAGGGACAGGGGGGGACGAGCAGTACTTC
CASSAGTGGDEQYF
>NA|TRBJ1-3|NA|TRBV30
TGTGCCTGGGGCAACAGGGCTGGAAACACCATATATTTT
CAWGNRAGNTIYF
>NA|TRBJ2-7|NA|TRBV27
TGTGCCAGCAGTTTCCTAGACAGACCCTACGAGCAGTACTTC
CASSFLDRPYEQYF
>NA|TRBJ2-1|NA|TRBV27
TGTGCCAGCAGTTTATCCCTGTCGCTAGCGATCTACAATGAGCAGTTCTTC
CASSLSLSLAIYNEQFF
>NA|TRBJ2-7|NA|TRBV7-6
TGTGCCAGCAGCCTCAACCGGGACACTTCCTACGAGCAGTACTTC
CASSLNRDTSYEQYF
>TRBD1|TRBJ1-5|few|TRBV6-1
TGTGCCAGCAGCGGACAGGGACTAAATCAGCCCCAGCATTTT
CASSGQGLNQPQHF
>TRBD1|TRBJ1-4|NA|TRBV27
TGTGCCAGCAGCCGACAGGGGATCGGTGAAAAACTGTTTTTT
CASSRQGIGEKLFF
>NA|TRBJ1-2|NA|TRBV28
TGTGCCAGCAGTTTACTGACAGTCAACCTACTTAACTATGGCTACACCTTC
CASSLLTVNLLNYGYTF
>TRBD1|TRBJ2-7|NA|TRBV18
TGTGCCAGCTCACCACAGCCCCCCGGGACAGCAGCCTACGAGCAGTACTTC
CASSPQPPGTAAYEQYF
>NA|TRBJ2-7|NA|TRBV30
TGTGCCTGGAGTGTAGCTACTCTTCCGGGGGTCGACGAGCAGTACTTC
CAWSVATLPGVDEQYF
>NA|TRBJ2-7|NA|TRBV4-1
TGCGCCAGCAGCCAAGTACCACAGGCCCCCTACGAGCAGTACTTC
CASSQVPQAPYEQYF
>NA|TRBJ2-7|NA|TRBV6-5
TGTGCCAGCAGTTTCCTCCCGGGACGGGGGACGGTGGAGCAGTACTTC
CASSFLPGRGTVEQYF
>NA|TRBJ1-5|NA|TRBV30
TGTGCCTGGAGTGTAATGCAGGGCAATCAGCCCCAGCATTTT
CAWSVMQGNQPQHF
>NA|TRBJ1-3|NA|TRBV9
TGTGCCAGCAGCGTAGTCGCAGGCTCTGGAAACACCATATATTTT
CASSVVAGSGNTIYF
>TRBD1|TRBJ1-2|once|TRBV5-4
TGTGCCAGCACCGCCGGGACAGGGGGCTTATTTAATGGCTACACCTTC
CASTAGTGGLFNGYTF
>TRBD2|TRBJ2-1|NA|TRBV29-1
TGCAGCGTTGATTCTCCGGGAGGCTCCTACAATGAGCAGTTCTTC
CSVDSPGGSYNEQFF
>NA|TRBJ2-2|NA|TRBV6-5
TGTGCCAGCCAAGGAGGGGTCGGGGAGCTGTTTTTT
CASQGGVGELFF
>NA|TRBJ1-3|once|TRBV30
TGTGCCTGCCTTGGACAGCTGATCAACACCATATATTTT
CACLGQLINTIYF
>NA|TRBJ2-7|few|TRBV9
TGTGCCAGCAGCCGGGAGACTGGCTACGAGCAGTACTTC
CASSRETGYEQYF
>TRBD2|TRBJ2-7|once|TRBV27
TGTGCCAGCAGCCTAGCGGGAGCCGTGTCCTACGAGCAGTACTTC
CASSLAGAVSYEQYF
>TRBD2|TRBJ2-1|NA|TRBV2
TGTGCCAGCAGACCGGGACTAGCGGGACTGACTTACAATGAGCAGTTCTTC
CASRPGLAGLTYNEQFF
>TRBD1|TRBJ2-2|NA|TRBV6-5
TGTGCCAGCAGCCCCGGACAGGGGAACACCGGGGAGCTGTTTTTT
CASSPGQGNTGELFF
>NA|TRBJ2-1|NA|TRBV7-8
TGTGCCAGCAGCTTAGTAGCGGAGGAGTTCTTC
CASSLVAEEFF
>NA|TRBJ1-2|NA|TRBV7-9
TGTGCCAGCAGTCTCCCGGGGTTGTCAAACTATGGCTACACCTTC
CASSLPGLSNYGYTF
>TRBD2|TRBJ2-1|NA|TRBV5-1
TGCGCCAGCAGCTTGGGACTAGCGAGGAATGAGCAGTTCTTC
CASSLGLARNEQFF
>NA|TRBJ2-7|NA|TRBV7-6
TGTGCCAGCAGCTCCTACCACGAGCAGTACTTC
CASSSYHEQYF
>TRBD1|TRBJ2-7|once|TRBV25-1
TGTGCCAGCAGTGAACAAACAGGGGACTCCTACGAGCAGTACTTC
CASSEQTGDSYEQYF
>TRBD1|TRBJ1-1|NA|TRBV29-1
TGCAGCGGACGGACAGGGATGAACACTGAAGCTTTCTTT
CSGRTGMNTEAFF
>TRBD2|TRBJ2-1|NA|TRBV9
TGTGCCAGCAGCGTAGTGTGGGAGGGCTCCTACAATGAGCAGTTCTTC
CASSVVWEGSYNEQFF
>TRBD1|TRBJ2-1|NA|TRBV12-5
TGTGCTAGTGGTTTGGTACTAGGGGGACAGGGTTACAATGAGCAGTTCTTC
CASGLVLGGQGYNEQFF
>NA|TRBJ1-5|NA|TRBV7-9
TGTGCCAGCAGCCCCTGGGGGGAAGGCCTCAATCAGCCCCAGCATTTT
CASSPWGEGLNQPQHF
>TRBD2|TRBJ2-7|NA|TRBV5-6
TGTGCCAGCAGCCTAGCGGGAGGGCCGGGGGAGCAGTACTTC
CASSLAGGPGEQYF
>TRBD2|TRBJ2-1|NA|TRBV19
TGTGCCAGTAGTATGGGGCTAGCGGGTATCTTTTACAATGAGCAGTTCTTC
CASSMGLAGIFYNEQFF
>NA|TRBJ1-4|NA|TRBV9
TGTGCCAGCAGCAGATACGAGGGAACTAATGAAAAACTGTTTTTT
CASSRYEGTNEKLFF
>TRBD1|TRBJ1-1|NA|TRBV7-6
TGTGCCAGCAGCTTAGCGAGGACAGGCAAAGCTTTCTTT
CASSLARTGKAFF